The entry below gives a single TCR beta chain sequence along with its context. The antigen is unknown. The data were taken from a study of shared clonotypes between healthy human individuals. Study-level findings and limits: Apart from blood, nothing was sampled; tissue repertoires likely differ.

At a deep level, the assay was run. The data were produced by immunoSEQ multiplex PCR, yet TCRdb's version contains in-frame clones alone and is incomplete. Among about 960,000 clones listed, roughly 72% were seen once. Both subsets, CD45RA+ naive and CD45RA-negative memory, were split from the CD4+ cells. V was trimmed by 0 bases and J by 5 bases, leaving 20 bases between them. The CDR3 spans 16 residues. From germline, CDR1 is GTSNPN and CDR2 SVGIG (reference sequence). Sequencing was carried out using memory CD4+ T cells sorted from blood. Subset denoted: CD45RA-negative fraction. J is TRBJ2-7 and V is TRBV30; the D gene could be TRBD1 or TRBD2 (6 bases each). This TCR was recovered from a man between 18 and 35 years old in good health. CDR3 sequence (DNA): TGTGCCTGGAGTGTTCGTTCGACAGGCGGGGTGAACGAGCAGTACTTC. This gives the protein CAWSVRSTGGVNEQYF.